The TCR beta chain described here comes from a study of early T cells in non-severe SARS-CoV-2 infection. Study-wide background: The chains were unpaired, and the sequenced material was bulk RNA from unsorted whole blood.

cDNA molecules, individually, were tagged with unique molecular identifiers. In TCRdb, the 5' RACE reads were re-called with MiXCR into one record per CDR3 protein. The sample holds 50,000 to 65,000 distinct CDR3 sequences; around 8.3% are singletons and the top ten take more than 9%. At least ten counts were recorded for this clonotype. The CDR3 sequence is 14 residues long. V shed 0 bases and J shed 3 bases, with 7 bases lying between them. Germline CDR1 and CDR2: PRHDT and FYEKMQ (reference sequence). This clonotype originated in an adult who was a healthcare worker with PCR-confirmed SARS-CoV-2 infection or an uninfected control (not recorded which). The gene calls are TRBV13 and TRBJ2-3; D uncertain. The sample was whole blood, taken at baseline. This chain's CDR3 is CASSLGGTTDTQYF. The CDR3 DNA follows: TGTGCCAGCAGCTTAGGGGGAACGACAGATACGCAGTATTTT.